A single sample gave rise to the 18 T cell receptor beta chains below, sequenced in a study of T cell responses to AZD1222 COVID-19 vaccine. Some clones are missing from TCRdb's copy, which holds only in-frame ones; the method was immunoSEQ multiplex PCR. Among approximately 190,000 clones listed, over 85% were seen once. The source material was peripheral blood, sampled 28 days after the second AZD1222 dose. The receptor source for this set is an adult who received the AZD1222 COVID-19 vaccine.

The rearrangement links TRBV7-6 to TRBJ2-1, with a possible D match to TRBD2 (6 bases). This CDR3 has 15 amino acids. Germline V gene sequence: CDR1 SGHVS, CDR2 FNYEAQ. Trimming left V 5 bases short and J 4 bases short, with 15 bases between. The CDR3 spells CASSIRDSPYNEQFF. As DNA, the CDR3 is TGTGCCAGCAGCATCCGGGACTCTCCTTACAATGAGCAGTTCTTC. Full variable domain (missing parts from reference TRBV7-6 and TRBJ2-1): GAGVSQSPRYKVTKRGQDVALRCDPISGHVSLYWYRQALGQGPEFLTYFNYEAQQDKSGLPNDRFSAERPEGSISTLTIQRTEQRDSAMYRCASSIRDSPYNEQFFGPGTRLTVL.

The gene calls are TRBV19 and TRBJ2-4; weak D call: TRBD2 (6 bases). This CDR3 is 18 amino acids long. CDR1 is LNHDA and CDR2 is SQIVND in the germline V gene (reference sequence). V lost 5 bases to trimming and J lost 0 bases, with 20 bases between them. The CDR3 DNA sequence: TGTGCCAGTAGTTCCGGAGCGGGTCGCTCCCTAGCCAAAAACATTCAGTACTTC. Translation: CASSSGAGRSLAKNIQYF.

The chain is built from TRBV7-2 and TRBJ1-1, with D possibly TRBD1 on 6 matching bases. CDR3 length equals 14 residues. V dropped 5 bases and J dropped 7 bases, with 17 bases sitting between them. In germline, CDR1 is SGHTA, CDR2 FQGNSA. CDR3 sequence (DNA): TGTGCCAGCAGCCCTCAGGGGATGGGGAATGAAGCTTTCTTT. As protein: CASSPQGMGNEAFF.

The chain employs TRBV7-7 and TRBJ1-6, with D perhaps matching TRBD1 (5 bases). The ends were cut back, 5 bases at V and 5 bases at J, with 10 bases in the middle. The CDR3 is 14 residues long. The germline CDR1 and CDR2 sequences are SSHAT and FNYEAQ (reference sequence). CDR3 amino acids: CASSLGTDNSPLHF. The DNA for the CDR3 is TGTGCCAGCAGCCTTGGGACGGATAATTCACCCCTCCACTTT.

The V gene is TRBV10-3, the J gene TRBJ1-2; D possibly corresponds to TRBD1 (5 bases). This CDR3 spans 13 amino acids. The ends were cut back, 3 bases at V and 8 bases at J, with 13 bases in the middle. The germline gives CDR1 ENHRY, CDR2 SYGVKD. This chain's CDR3 is CAISDGAGQGYTF. The CDR3 DNA is TGTGCCATCAGTGATGGAGCAGGGCAGGGCTACACCTTC.

This chain connects TRBV7-9 to TRBJ2-3; no clear D gene. The CDR3 runs to 12 residues. Looked up from germline, CDR1 is SEHNR and CDR2 is FQNEAQ (reference sequence). The V end lost 5 bases, the J end lost 3 bases, and 6 bases lay between the germline ends. CDR3 residues: CASSTTTDTQYF. CDR3 DNA: TGTGCCAGCAGCACTACGACAGATACGCAGTATTTT.

This chain uses TRBV18 with TRBJ1-3; D is ambiguous. V shed 3 bases and J shed 0 bases, with 12 bases lying between them. Germline values: CDR1 KGHSH, CDR2 LQKENI. CDR3 length: 16 amino acids. The CDR3 DNA reads as TGTGCCAGCTCACCCCAGACCCGGAGCTCTGGAAACACCATATATTTT. It is translated as CASSPQTRSSGNTIYF.

The V and J genes are TRBV7-2 and TRBJ1-1; D is uncertain. Trimming removed 5 bases from V and 1 base from J, with 11 bases in between. Germline V lookup: CDR1 SGHTA, CDR2 FQGNSA. The CDR3 has 14 amino acids. CDR3 DNA: TGTGCCAGCAGCCCAAGGTCAGGGAACACTGAAGCTTTCTTT. It yields the protein CASSPRSGNTEAFF.

The V gene is TRBV7-9, the J gene TRBJ2-1; 11 bases are shared with TRBD2. The J segment lost 15 bases and the V segment lost 3 bases, leaving 7 bases of the junction unmatched. Germline CDR1 is SEHNR and CDR2 is FQNEAQ (reference sequence). The CDR3 sequence is 13 residues long. The CDR3 DNA is TGTGCCAGCAGCTTCCCTCTAGCGGGGGGTCCGTTCTTC. Amino acids: CASSFPLAGGPFF.

The chain recombines TRBV28 with TRBJ1-5; D unclear. V lost 7 bases, J lost 11 bases, and 21 bases lay in between. The CDR3 extends over 14 amino acids. CDR1 MDHEN and CDR2 SYDVKM come from the germline V gene. The CDR3 region has the DNA TGTGCCAGCATTAACAAACGGATCCCCGGGACCCAGCATTTT. Protein product: CASINKRIPGTQHF.

This clone has a single count. The chain joins TRBV29-1 to TRBJ2-5; D gene uncertain. Germline CDR1 is SQVTM and CDR2 is ANQGSEA. Trimming removed 7 bases from V and 1 base from J, with 13 bases in between. This CDR3 has 13 amino acids. In DNA, the CDR3 is TGCAGCGCCCCCGGTAACGCCCAAGAGACCCAGTACTTC. Translated: CSAPGNAQETQYF. Supplemented by reference TRBV29-1 and TRBJ2-5, the full variable domain reads SAVISQKPSRDICQRGTSLTIQCQVDSQVTMMFWYRQQPGQSLTLIATANQGSEATYESGFVIDKFPISRPNLTFSTLTVSNMSPEDSSIYLCSAPGNAQETQYFGPGTRLLVL.

This sequence joins TRBV14 and TRBJ1-1, with D unresolved. CDR1 and CDR2 from the germline V gene are SGHDN and FVKESK. This CDR3 has 17 residues. Between the trimmed V and J ends, which lost 1 base and 1 base, there was a span of 16 bases. This chain's CDR3 is CASSQAGSQVGNTEAFF. In DNA, the CDR3 is TGTGCCAGCAGCCAAGCAGGATCCCAGGTGGGGAACACTGAAGCTTTCTTT.

This clone was recorded once. The rearrangement links TRBV5-1 to TRBJ2-6; no definite D call. V was cut by 6 bases and J by 0 bases, with 19 bases left in between. Per germline, CDR1 SGHRS and CDR2 YFSETQ. CDR3 size: 18 residues. CDR3 loop: CASTQILHESSGANVLTF. Here the CDR3 DNA reads TGCGCCAGCACCCAAATACTACACGAGAGCTCTGGGGCCAACGTCCTGACTTTC.

The J gene is TRBJ1-5, the V gene TRBV2, with 8 bases that match TRBD1. Germline CDR1 SNHLY, CDR2 FYNNEI. This CDR3 comprises 15 residues. The V and J ends lost 4 bases and 1 base, in that order; junction bases with no gene match: 3. In DNA, the CDR3 is TGTGCCAGCAGTGCGGACAGGGTAAGCAATCAGCCCCAGCATTTT. It yields the protein CASSADRVSNQPQHF.

The chain links TRBV29-1 to TRBJ2-1; 7 bases align to TRBD1. In germline, CDR1 is SQVTM, CDR2 ANQGSEA. J lost 0 bases, V lost 7 bases, and 6 bases had no gene match. The CDR3 is 14 amino acids. The CDR3 loop is CSGRQGDSYNEQFF. CDR3 DNA: TGCAGCGGCAGACAGGGAGACTCCTACAATGAGCAGTTCTTC.

The chain is built from TRBV3-1 (or the pseudogene TRBV3-2) and TRBJ1-2, with no clear D. This CDR3 contains 12 residues. The V gene lost 0 bases and the J gene lost 8 bases, with 7 bases spanning the gap. Looked up from germline, CDR1 is LGHDT and CDR2 is YNNKEL (reference sequence). CDR3 nucleotides: TGTGCCAGCAGCCAAGAGTCGGGCGGCTACACCTTC. Its protein is CASSQESGGYTF.

This clone is a singleton in its sample. The V call is TRBV4-1, the J call TRBJ1-2; D unclear. V was clipped by 1 base and J by 2 bases, with 14 bases between them. Germline loops: CDR1 MGHRA, CDR2 YSYEKL. CDR3 length: 16 amino acids. CDR3 sequence (DNA): TGCGCCAGCAGCCAAGGGACGAACCAGCGGAACTATGGCTACACCTTC. Residues: CASSQGTNQRNYGYTF.

There are a few counts of this clone. V usage is TRBV5-1 and J usage is TRBJ2-6, with D maybe TRBD1 (5 bases). Trimming took 1 base from V and 0 from J, leaving 11 bases between them. The length of the CDR3 is 17 residues. Per the germline V gene, CDR1 is SGHRS and CDR2 is YFSETQ. CDR3 sequence: CASSLSGHLSGANVLTF. The CDR3 nucleotides read TGCGCCAGCAGCTTGTCCGGACATCTCTCTGGGGCCAACGTCCTGACTTTC.